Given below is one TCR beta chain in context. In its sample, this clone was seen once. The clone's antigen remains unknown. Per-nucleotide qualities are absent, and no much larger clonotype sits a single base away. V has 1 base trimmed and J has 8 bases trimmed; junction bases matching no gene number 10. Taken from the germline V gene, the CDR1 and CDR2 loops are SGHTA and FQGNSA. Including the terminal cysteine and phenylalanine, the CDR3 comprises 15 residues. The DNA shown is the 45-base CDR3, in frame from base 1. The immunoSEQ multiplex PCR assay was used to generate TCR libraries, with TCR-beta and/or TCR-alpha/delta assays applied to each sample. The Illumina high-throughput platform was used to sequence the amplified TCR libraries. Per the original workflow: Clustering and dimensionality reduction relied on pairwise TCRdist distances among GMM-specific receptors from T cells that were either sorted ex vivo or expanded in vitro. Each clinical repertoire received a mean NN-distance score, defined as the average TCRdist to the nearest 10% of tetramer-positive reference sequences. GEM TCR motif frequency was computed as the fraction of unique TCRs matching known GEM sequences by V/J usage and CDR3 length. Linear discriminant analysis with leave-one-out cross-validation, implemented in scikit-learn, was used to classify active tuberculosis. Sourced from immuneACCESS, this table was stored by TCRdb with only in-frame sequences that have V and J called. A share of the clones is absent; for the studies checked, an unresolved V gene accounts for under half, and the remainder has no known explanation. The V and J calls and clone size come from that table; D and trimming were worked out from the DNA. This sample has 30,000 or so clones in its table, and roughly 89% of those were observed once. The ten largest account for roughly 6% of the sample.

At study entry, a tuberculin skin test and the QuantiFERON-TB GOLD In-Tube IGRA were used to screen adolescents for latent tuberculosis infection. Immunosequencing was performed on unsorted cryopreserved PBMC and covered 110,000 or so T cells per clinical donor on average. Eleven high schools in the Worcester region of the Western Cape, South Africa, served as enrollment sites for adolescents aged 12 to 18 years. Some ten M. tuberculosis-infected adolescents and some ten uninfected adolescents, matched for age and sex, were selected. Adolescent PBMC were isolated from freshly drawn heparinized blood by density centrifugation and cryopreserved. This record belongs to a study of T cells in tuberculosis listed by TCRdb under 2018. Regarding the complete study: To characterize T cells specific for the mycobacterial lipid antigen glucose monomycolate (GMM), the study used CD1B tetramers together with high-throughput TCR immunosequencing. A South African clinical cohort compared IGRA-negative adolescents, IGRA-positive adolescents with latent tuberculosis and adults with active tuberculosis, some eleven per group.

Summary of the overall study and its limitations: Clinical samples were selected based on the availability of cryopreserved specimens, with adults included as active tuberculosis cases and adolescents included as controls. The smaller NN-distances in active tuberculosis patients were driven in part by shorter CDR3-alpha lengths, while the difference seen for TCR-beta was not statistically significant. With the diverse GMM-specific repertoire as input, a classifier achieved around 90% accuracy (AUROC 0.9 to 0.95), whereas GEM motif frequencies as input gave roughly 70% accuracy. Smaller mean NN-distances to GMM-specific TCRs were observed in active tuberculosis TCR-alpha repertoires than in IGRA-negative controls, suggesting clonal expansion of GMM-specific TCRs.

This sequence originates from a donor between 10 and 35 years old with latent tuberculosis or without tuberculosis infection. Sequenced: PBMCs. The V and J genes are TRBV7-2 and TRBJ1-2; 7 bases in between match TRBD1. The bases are TGTGCCAGCAGCTTAGAGGGACAGACAGCCCGGGGCTACACCTTC. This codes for CASSLEGQTARGYTF.